This is a list of T cell receptor beta chains from one sample in a study of OX40 agonist ivuxolimab in advanced cancers. The protocol was immunoSEQ multiplex PCR, while the TCRdb copy is restricted to in-frame clones and leaves out a portion. The sample shows around 70,000 clones, 81% of them seen only once. The source material was CD4+ or CD8+ T cells sorted from blood, sampled in a trial of the OX40 agonist ivuxolimab. Every receptor here comes from an adult with an advanced solid tumor such as melanoma, head and neck, liver or kidney cancer. Both conserved end residues are part of each CDR3. The order of the fields is V gene, J gene, D gene, CDR3 protein. The D gene is left open where the match is weak.

>TRBV5-6|TRBJ1-5|NA
CASSWRGAGSNQPQHF
>TRBV27|TRBJ2-2|NA
CASTLGRNTGELFF
>TRBV7-9|TRBJ1-4|NA
CASSSRAQGRGEKLFF
>TRBV7-2|TRBJ2-7|NA
CASSFVSVGGSYEQYF
>TRBV27|TRBJ2-7|NA
CASSLGGSYEQYF
>TRBV11-2|TRBJ1-1|NA
CASSLSEGTEAFF
>TRBV27|TRBJ1-2|NA
CASKRQGYYGYTF
>TRBV7-9|TRBJ2-5|NA
CASSPLGTGTQYF
>TRBV29-1|TRBJ2-7|TRBD2
CSVGGPGTSGSEQYF
>TRBV7-8|TRBJ2-1|NA
CASSLVRIPRGPSYNEQFF
>TRBV4-2|TRBJ1-5|NA
CASSPRAPMGSNQPQHF
>TRBV6-1|TRBJ1-2|NA
CASSEERTGRYGYTF
>TRBV18|TRBJ2-1|TRBD2
CASSPGRESVEQFF
>TRBV28|TRBJ1-5|TRBD1
CASSLQGDEGQPQHF
>TRBV11-2|TRBJ2-7|NA
CASTRGVDYEQYF
>TRBV7-2|TRBJ2-7|TRBD2
CASSSAGVAYEQYF
>TRBV4-1|TRBJ2-3|TRBD2
CASSQTSGRVGDTQYF
>TRBV28|TRBJ1-2|NA
CASTSGSYGYTF
>TRBV7-9|TRBJ1-1|NA
CASSSWTARNTEAFF
>TRBV2|TRBJ1-2|TRBD1
CASSYSGGDYGYTF
>TRBV6-1|TRBJ1-5|NA
CASSDEQGSQMGNQPQHF
>TRBV27|TRBJ2-7|NA
CASSLAGRAYEQYF
>TRBV5-6|NA|NA
CASSFSRGLYYEQYF